The entry that follows covers one TCR beta chain sequence. This sample's TCRbeta library carried unique molecular identifier barcodes. TCRdb re-called the PCR reads with MiXCR, one entry per CDR3 protein. The top ten clones hold approximately 2.3% of a sample with 500,000 or so distinct CDR3 sequences, around a third of them seen once. The CDR3 is made up of 14 amino acids. V was trimmed by 8 bases and J by 4 bases, leaving 14 bases between them. The entry originates in a study of T-cell reconstitution after alpha-beta-depleted transplantation in children. This chain joins TRBV12-3 or TRBV12-4 and TRBJ2-2, with a weak D call TRBD2 (6 bases). Sequenced here: PBMCs from the stem cell graft donor, sampled from the stem cell graft. The origin of this receptor is a human donor who donated a stem cell graft to a child with aplastic anemia. The CDR3 DNA is TGTGCCAGCGGGGGGTCCGCGAGCACCGGGGAGCTGTTTTTT. Translation: CASGGSASTGELFF.